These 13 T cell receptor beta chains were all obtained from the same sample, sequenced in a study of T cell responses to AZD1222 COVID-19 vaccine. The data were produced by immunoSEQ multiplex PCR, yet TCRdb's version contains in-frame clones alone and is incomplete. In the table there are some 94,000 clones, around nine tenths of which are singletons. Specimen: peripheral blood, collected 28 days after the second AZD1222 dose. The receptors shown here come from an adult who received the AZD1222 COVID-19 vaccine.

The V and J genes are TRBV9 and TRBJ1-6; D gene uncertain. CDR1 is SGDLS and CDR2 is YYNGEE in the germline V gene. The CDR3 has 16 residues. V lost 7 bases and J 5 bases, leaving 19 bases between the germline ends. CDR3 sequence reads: CASGPRVQHDNSPLHF. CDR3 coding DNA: TGTGCCAGCGGACCACGGGTACAACATGATAATTCACCCCTCCACTTT.

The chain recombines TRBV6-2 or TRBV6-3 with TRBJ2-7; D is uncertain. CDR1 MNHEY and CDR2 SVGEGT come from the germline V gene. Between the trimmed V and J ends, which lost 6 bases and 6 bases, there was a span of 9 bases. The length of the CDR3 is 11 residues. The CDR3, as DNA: TGTGCCAGCAGCCCGTGGGGCGAGCAGTACTTC. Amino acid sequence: CASSPWGEQYF.

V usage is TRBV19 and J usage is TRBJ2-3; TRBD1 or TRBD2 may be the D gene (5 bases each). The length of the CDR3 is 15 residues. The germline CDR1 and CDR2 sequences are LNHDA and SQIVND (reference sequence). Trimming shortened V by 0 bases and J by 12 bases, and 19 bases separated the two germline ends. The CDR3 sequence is CASSIDASGARGQYF. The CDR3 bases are TGTGCCAGTAGTATAGATGCGTCCGGGGCCCGTGGTCAGTATTTT.

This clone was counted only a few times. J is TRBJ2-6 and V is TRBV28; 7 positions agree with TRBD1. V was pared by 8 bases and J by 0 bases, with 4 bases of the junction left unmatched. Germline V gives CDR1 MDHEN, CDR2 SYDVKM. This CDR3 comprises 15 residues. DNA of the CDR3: TGTGCCAGCGGACAGGTCGACTCTGGGGCCAACGTCCTGACTTTC. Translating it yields CASGQVDSGANVLTF.

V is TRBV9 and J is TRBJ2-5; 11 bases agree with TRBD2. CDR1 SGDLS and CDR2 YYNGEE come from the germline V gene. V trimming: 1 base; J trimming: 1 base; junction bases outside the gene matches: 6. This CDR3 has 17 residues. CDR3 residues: CASSVKKGLAGQETQYF. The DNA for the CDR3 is TGTGCCAGCAGCGTAAAGAAAGGACTAGCGGGCCAAGAGACCCAGTACTTC.

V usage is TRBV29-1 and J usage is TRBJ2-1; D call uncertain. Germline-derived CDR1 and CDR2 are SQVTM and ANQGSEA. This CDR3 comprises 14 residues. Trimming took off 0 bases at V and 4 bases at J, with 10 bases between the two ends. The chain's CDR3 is CSVEDRPAYNEQFF. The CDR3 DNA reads TGCAGCGTTGAAGATCGTCCCGCGTACAATGAGCAGTTCTTC.

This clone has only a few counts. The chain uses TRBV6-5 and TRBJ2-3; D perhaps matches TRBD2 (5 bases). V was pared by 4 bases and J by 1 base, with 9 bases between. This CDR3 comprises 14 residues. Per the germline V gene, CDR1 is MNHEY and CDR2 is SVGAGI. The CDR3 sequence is CASSSDSGTDTQYF. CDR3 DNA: TGTGCCAGCAGTTCGGATAGCGGCACAGATACGCAGTATTTT.

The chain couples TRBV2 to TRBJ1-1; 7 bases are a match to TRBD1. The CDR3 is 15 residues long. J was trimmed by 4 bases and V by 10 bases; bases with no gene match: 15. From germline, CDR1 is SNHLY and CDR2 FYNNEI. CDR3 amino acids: CAKGQVITGPTEAFF. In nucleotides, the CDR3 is TGTGCCAAAGGACAGGTCATTACGGGGCCCACTGAAGCTTTCTTT.

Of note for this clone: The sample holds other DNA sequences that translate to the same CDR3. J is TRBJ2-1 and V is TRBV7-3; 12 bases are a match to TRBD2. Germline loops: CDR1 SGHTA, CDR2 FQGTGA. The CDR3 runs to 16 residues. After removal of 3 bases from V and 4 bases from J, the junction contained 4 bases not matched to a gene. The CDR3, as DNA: TGTGCCAGCAGCTTGACTAGCGGGGGATCATACAATGAGCAGTTCTTC. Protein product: CASSLTSGGSYNEQFF.

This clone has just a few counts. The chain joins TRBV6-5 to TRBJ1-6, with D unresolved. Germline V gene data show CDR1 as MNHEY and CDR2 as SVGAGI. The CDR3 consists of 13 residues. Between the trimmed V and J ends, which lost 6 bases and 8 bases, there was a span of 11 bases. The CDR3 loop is CASSPETYSPLHF. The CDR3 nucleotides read TGTGCCAGCAGCCCCGAGACATATTCACCCCTCCACTTT.

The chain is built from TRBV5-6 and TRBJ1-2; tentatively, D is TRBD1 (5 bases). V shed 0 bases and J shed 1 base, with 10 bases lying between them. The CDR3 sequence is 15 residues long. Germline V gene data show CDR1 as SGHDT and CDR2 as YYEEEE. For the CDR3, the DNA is TGTGCCAGCAGCTTGGACAGGTTGTTTAACTATGGCTACACCTTC. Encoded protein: CASSLDRLFNYGYTF.

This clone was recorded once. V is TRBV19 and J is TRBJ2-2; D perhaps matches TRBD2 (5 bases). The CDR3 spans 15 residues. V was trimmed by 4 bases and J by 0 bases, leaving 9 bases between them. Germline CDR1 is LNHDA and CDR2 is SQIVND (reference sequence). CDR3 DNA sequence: TGTGCCAGTAGTAGAGAGGGCGCGAACACCGGGGAGCTGTTTTTT. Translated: CASSREGANTGELFF.

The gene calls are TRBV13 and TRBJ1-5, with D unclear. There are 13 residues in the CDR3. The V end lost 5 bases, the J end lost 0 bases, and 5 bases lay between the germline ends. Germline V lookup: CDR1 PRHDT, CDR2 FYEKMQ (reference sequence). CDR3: CASSDGSNQPQHF. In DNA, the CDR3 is TGTGCCAGCAGCGACGGTAGCAATCAGCCCCAGCATTTT.